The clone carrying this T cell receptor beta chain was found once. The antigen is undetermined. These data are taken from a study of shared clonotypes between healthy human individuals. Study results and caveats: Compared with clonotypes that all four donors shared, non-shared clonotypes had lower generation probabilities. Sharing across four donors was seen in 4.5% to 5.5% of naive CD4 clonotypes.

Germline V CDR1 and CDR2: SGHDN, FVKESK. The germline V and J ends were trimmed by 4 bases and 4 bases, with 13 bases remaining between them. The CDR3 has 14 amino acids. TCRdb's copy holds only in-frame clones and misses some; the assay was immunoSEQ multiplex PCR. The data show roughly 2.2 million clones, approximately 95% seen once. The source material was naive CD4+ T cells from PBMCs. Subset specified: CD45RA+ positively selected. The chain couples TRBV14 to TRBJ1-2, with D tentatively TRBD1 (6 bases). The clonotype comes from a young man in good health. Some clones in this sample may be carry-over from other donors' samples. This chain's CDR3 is CASSPRQALYGYTF. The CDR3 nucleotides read TGTGCCAGCAGCCCGCGACAGGCCCTCTATGGCTACACCTTC.